This T cell receptor (beta chain) was found in a study of blood T cell repertoires in COVID-19. Germline CDR1 is SGDLS and CDR2 is YYNGEE. The V end was cut by 0 bases, the J end by 5 bases, with 17 bases between. This CDR3 has 16 residues. TCRdb keeps only in-frame clones here, not all; method: immunoSEQ multiplex PCR. Altogether 200,000 to 250,000 clones are present, 88% being singletons, with the ten largest covering over 1.5%. The TCR comes from an older man with acute or convalescent COVID-19. The sample consisted of peripheral blood. This chain joins TRBV9 and TRBJ1-1; D not resolved. CDR3 residues: CASSVVEAREGTEAFF. The CDR3 DNA follows: TGTGCCAGCAGCGTAGTAGAGGCCCGGGAGGGAACTGAAGCTTTCTTT. Together with reference TRBV9 and TRBJ1-1, the CDR3 gives the full variable domain: DSGVTQTPKHLITATGQRVTLRCSPRSGDLSVYWYQQSLDQGLQFLIQYYNGEERAKGNILERFSAQQFPDLHSELNLSSLELGDSALYFCASSVVEAREGTEAFFGQGTRLTVV.